This record looks at one T cell receptor (beta chain) sequence and its context. V was pared by 3 bases and J by 3 bases, with 9 bases between. There are 14 residues in the CDR3. Germline CDR1 MDHEN, CDR2 SYDVKM. The sample originates from a study of human T cells and chemical hapten exposure. The time point denotes: patch test 2, 6 weeks after DPC sensitization. Treatment defined: therapeutic diphenylcyclopropenone sensitization with weekly scalp DPC. One entry per CDR3 protein results from TCRdb running MiXCR on the RACE reads. Here the sample spans approximately 92,000 distinct CDR3 sequences, about an eighth being singletons.

This sample comprised whole blood, obtained in connection with sensitization to the hapten diphenylcyclopropenone (DPC). This receptor was obtained from a woman between 35 and 50 years old with alopecia areata. Some clones in this sample may be carry-over from other donors' samples. The chain links TRBV28 to TRBJ1-5, with D hard to call. CDR3 in DNA: TGTGCCAGCAGTTTGGGAAGCTTCAATCAGCCCCAGCATTTT. Translating gives CASSLGSFNQPQHF.